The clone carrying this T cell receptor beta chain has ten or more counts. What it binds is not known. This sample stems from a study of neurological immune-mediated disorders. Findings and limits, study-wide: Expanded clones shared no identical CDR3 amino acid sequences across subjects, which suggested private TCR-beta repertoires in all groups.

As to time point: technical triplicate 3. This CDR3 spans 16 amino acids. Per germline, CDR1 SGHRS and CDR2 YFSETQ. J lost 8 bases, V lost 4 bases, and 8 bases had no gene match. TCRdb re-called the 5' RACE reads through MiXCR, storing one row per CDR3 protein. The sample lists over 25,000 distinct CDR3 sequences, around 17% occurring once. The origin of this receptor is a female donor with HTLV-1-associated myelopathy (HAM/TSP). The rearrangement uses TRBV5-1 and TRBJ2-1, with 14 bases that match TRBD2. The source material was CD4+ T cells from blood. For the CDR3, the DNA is TGCGCCAGCAGCATCACCGGGACTAGCGGGAGATATGAGCAGTTCTTC. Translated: CASSITGTSGRYEQFF.